Each of the 27 T cell receptor beta chains below was sequenced from the same sample in a study of naive and memory T cell subsets. Two oligonucleotides, mixed equimolar, formed the beta constant-region primer covering TRBC1 and TRBC2. TCRdb passed the UMI-ligation and nested PCR reads through MiXCR, listing each CDR3 protein once. The sample shows about 150,000 distinct CDR3 sequences, about a sixth of them seen only once. Input material: naive CD4+ T cells from blood. Every receptor here comes from a human donor in good health.

This clonotype was detected many times. V gene TRBV7-9 combines with J gene TRBJ2-1, with D possibly being TRBD1 (6 bases). Trimming stripped 4 bases from V and 0 bases from J, with 19 bases between. The germline CDR1 and CDR2 sequences are SEHNR and FQNEAQ (reference sequence). The CDR3 sequence is 18 residues long. The CDR3 region has the DNA TGTGCCAGCAGCTCAATGACAGGTTATGGAAGCTCCTACAATGAGCAGTTCTTC. This encodes CASSSMTGYGSSYNEQFF.

This clonotype has more than one count but fewer than ten. The chain carries TRBV27 and TRBJ1-2; the match to TRBD1 covers 7 bases. This CDR3 spans 15 amino acids. The germline V gene has CDR1 MNHEY and CDR2 SMNVEV (reference sequence). V gave up 3 bases and J gave up 6 bases; unmatched junction bases: 10. The chain's CDR3 is CASSFRSPGGHGYTF. The CDR3 DNA reads TGTGCCAGCAGTTTCCGTTCACCAGGGGGACATGGCTACACCTTC.

The gene calls are TRBV20-1 and TRBJ2-1; D is unclear. This CDR3 spans 13 amino acids. Germline V gene data show CDR1 as DFQATT and CDR2 as SNEGSKA (reference sequence). V was pared by 3 bases and J by 4 bases, with 10 bases between. CDR3 sequence (DNA): TGCAGTGCTAGTGACCTTAATTACAATGAGCAGTTCTTC. Protein product: CSASDLNYNEQFF.

This clonotype was counted only a few times. The J gene is TRBJ2-3, the V gene TRBV28, with TRBD2 matching 10 bases. This CDR3 spans 16 amino acids. Trimming at V came to 5 bases and at J to 4 bases, leaving 9 bases not matched to a gene. Per the germline V gene, CDR1 is MDHEN and CDR2 is SYDVKM. The chain's CDR3 is CASSTSGRAKADTQYF. The CDR3 nucleotides read TGTGCCAGCAGTACGAGCGGGAGGGCCAAGGCAGATACGCAGTATTTT. The entire variable domain, with the rest obtained from reference TRBV28 and TRBJ2-3, is as follows: DVKVTQSSRYLVKRTGEKVFLECVQDMDHENMFWYRQDPGLGLRLIYFSYDVKMKEKGDIPEGYSVSREKKERFSLILESASTNQTSMYLCASSTSGRAKADTQYFGPGTRLTVL.

In its sample, this clonotype was seen a few times. The J gene is TRBJ2-5, the V gene TRBV5-5; the D is unclear. Looked up from germline, CDR1 is SGHKS and CDR2 is YYEKEE (reference sequence). Trimming removed 0 bases at V and 1 base at J, with 4 bases between. This CDR3 is 13 amino acids long. This chain's CDR3 is CASSLASQETQYF. The CDR3 nucleotides read TGTGCCAGCAGCTTGGCCTCCCAAGAGACCCAGTACTTC.

The chain couples TRBV5-1 to TRBJ2-5; D gene uncertain. CDR3 size: 15 residues. V lost 0 bases and J 0 bases, leaving 9 bases between the germline ends. CDR1 and CDR2 from the germline V gene are SGHRS and YFSETQ. CDR3 in amino acids: CASSLGFRDQETQYF. CDR3 DNA sequence: TGCGCCAGCAGCTTGGGGTTCCGCGACCAAGAGACCCAGTACTTC.

The V call is TRBV19, the J call TRBJ2-7; TRBD2 matches at 10 bases. The CDR3 is 18 residues long. The germline CDR1 and CDR2 sequences are LNHDA and SQIVND (reference sequence). The V and J ends lost 7 bases and 2 bases, in that order; junction bases with no gene match: 17. CDR3 DNA: TGTGCCAGTAACTCTCCGGGACTAGCGTCCTCGGGCGCCTACGAGCAGTACTTC. It codes for CASNSPGLASSGAYEQYF.

This clonotype was detected only a few times. The chain joins TRBV29-1 to TRBJ2-5; tentatively, D is TRBD1 (5 bases). Germline CDR1 reads SQVTM; CDR2 reads ANQGSEA. Trimming took off 3 bases at V and 5 bases at J, with 22 bases between the two ends. The length of the CDR3 is 16 residues. CDR3 in DNA: TGCAGCGTTGAGGTTGCCGATGAAGGGGTTATGGAGACCCAGTACTTC. Translation: CSVEVADEGVMETQYF.

This chain uses TRBV19 with TRBJ2-1, with a tentative D call TRBD2 (6 bases). The V gene lost 1 base and the J gene lost 1 base, with 8 bases spanning the gap. CDR1 LNHDA and CDR2 SQIVND come from the germline V gene (reference sequence). This CDR3 comprises 15 residues. The CDR3 DNA reads as TGTGCCAGTAGTATAGCGGGAGCGTCCTACAATGAGCAGTTCTTC. It specifies CASSIAGASYNEQFF.

This clonotype was counted between two and nine times. The chain joins TRBV20-1 to TRBJ2-3; possible D gene TRBD2, 5 bases. V was trimmed by 4 bases and J by 2 bases, leaving 16 bases between them. Germline lookup yields CDR1 DFQATT and CDR2 SNEGSKA (reference sequence). This CDR3 is 15 amino acids long. CDR3 protein: CSAILLLGSTDTQYF. In nucleotides, the CDR3 is TGCAGTGCTATTCTACTACTAGGTTCCACAGATACGCAGTATTTT.

The DNA for the CDR3 is TGCGCCAGCAGCCAAGGAACAGTAGAGGGGGAGCTGTTTTTT. Translating it yields CASSQGTVEGELFF. The V gene is TRBV4-1, the J gene TRBJ2-2; no clear D. Trimming cost V 1 base and J 8 bases, with 11 bases left between them. Germline V gives CDR1 MGHRA, CDR2 YSYEKL. The CDR3 runs 14 residues.

The J gene is TRBJ2-1, the V gene TRBV10-3; 7 bases match TRBD2. The CDR3 covers 19 residues. J was trimmed by 7 bases and V by 2 bases; bases with no gene match: 20. CDR1 is ENHRY and CDR2 is SYGVKD in the germline V gene. The CDR3 loop reads CAISEGWGGPSARLNEQFF. CDR3 DNA: TGTGCCATCAGTGAGGGTTGGGGGGGACCCTCGGCGAGGTTGAATGAGCAGTTCTTC.

This clonotype was seen more than once but under ten times. This sequence joins TRBV29-1 and TRBJ2-3; D gene ambiguous. This CDR3 has 11 amino acids. Germline CDR1 and CDR2: SQVTM and ANQGSEA. Deletions cut 3 bases from V and 2 bases from J, with 3 bases between. The DNA for the CDR3 is TGCAGCGTTGACCCCACAGATACGCAGTATTTT. The encoded protein is CSVDPTDTQYF.

This clonotype was observed a handful of times. The genes are TRBV4-2 and TRBJ2-2; perhaps TRBD1 as D (5 bases). From germline, CDR1 is LGHNA and CDR2 YNFKEQ. This CDR3 comprises 21 residues. Trimming took off 1 base at V and 1 base at J, with 25 bases between the two ends. The CDR3 reads CASSQGLGWGILGQNTGELFF. The CDR3 coding sequence is TGTGCCAGCAGCCAAGGATTAGGGTGGGGCATCCTTGGGCAGAACACCGGGGAGCTGTTTTTT.

The chain carries TRBV25-1 and TRBJ1-4; D is uncertain. The CDR3 is 14 residues long. Germline V CDR1 and CDR2: MGHDK, SYGVNS. The V end was cut by 5 bases, the J end by 3 bases, with 10 bases between. Here the CDR3 DNA reads TGTGCCAGCAGTCTCCGGGCGGCTAATGAAAAACTGTTTTTT. Translation: CASSLRAANEKLFF.

In this sample, this clonotype turned up a few times. V is TRBV5-5 and J is TRBJ2-5; 7 bases fit TRBD1. The length of the CDR3 is 16 residues. V shed 6 bases and J 3 bases; nucleotides not matched to a gene: 14. CDR1 SGHKS and CDR2 YYEKEE come from the germline V gene (reference sequence). CDR3 in amino acids: CASTIPTGTTEETQYF. The CDR3 DNA sequence: TGTGCCAGCACCATACCGACAGGGACCACCGAAGAGACCCAGTACTTC.

This clonotype was seen just once. The chain carries TRBV12-3 or TRBV12-4 and TRBJ1-1, with 7 bases aligning to TRBD1. V was clipped by 4 bases and J by 4 bases; unmatched bases: 3. The CDR3 spans 13 residues. The CDR3 DNA reads as TGTGCCAGCAGTTCTCGACAGGGCACTGAAGCTTTCTTT. It encodes CASSSRQGTEAFF.

J is TRBJ2-2 and V is TRBV11-2; D tentatively fits TRBD1 or TRBD2 (5 bases each). Germline CDR1 is SGHAT and CDR2 is FQNNGV. The length of the CDR3 is 15 residues. Trimming cost V 7 bases and J 1 base, with 13 bases left between them. The CDR3 DNA sequence: TGTGCCAGCACCGACGGGACCCTGAACACCGGGGAGCTGTTTTTT. Translating gives CASTDGTLNTGELFF.

The rearrangement uses TRBV20-1 and TRBJ1-2, with a tentative D call TRBD1 (6 bases). This CDR3 region has 10 residues. V shed 0 bases and J shed 12 bases, with 8 bases lying between them. CDR1 and CDR2 from the germline V gene are DFQATT and SNEGSKA (reference sequence). The DNA of the CDR3 is TGCAGTGCTAGAGATAAGGGGGACACCTTC. The encoded protein is CSARDKGDTF.

The chain uses TRBV10-3 and TRBJ2-7, with TRBD2 matching over 7 bases. Germline CDR1 and CDR2: ENHRY and SYGVKD. CDR3 length: 14 residues. The V and J ends lost 4 bases and 5 bases, in that order; junction bases with no gene match: 8. CDR3 sequence: CAISVGGSSHEQYF. The CDR3 DNA follows: TGTGCCATCAGTGTTGGCGGGAGTTCCCACGAGCAGTACTTC.

This clonotype was seen just once. This chain connects TRBV12-3 or TRBV12-4 to TRBJ2-3; 7 bases are a match to TRBD1. This CDR3 is built from 15 residues. The V gene end was trimmed by 6 bases and the J gene end by 4 bases; junction bases not matched to a gene: 10. CDR3 DNA: TGTGCCAGCAGCCGCAGGGGGTTCGGGGCAGATACGCAGTATTTT. Translated, it gives CASSRRGFGADTQYF.

This clonotype was detected only a few times. CDR3 sequence reads: CSVEATTEQYF. DNA for the CDR3: TGCAGCGTTGAAGCCACAACCGAGCAGTACTTC. The chain couples TRBV29-1 to TRBJ2-7, with D unresolved. Deletions cut 1 base from V and 6 bases from J, with 7 bases between. This CDR3 contains 11 residues. Germline CDR1 SQVTM, CDR2 ANQGSEA.

This clonotype was recorded once. The V call is TRBV18, the J call TRBJ1-5; TRBD1 matches 9 bases. Looked up from germline, CDR1 is KGHSH and CDR2 is LQKENI. The J segment lost 7 bases and the V segment lost 3 bases, leaving 7 bases of the junction unmatched. This CDR3 is built from 15 residues. The CDR3 DNA reads TGTGCCAGCTCACCGACAGGGGGTTACGTGCAGCCCCAGCATTTT. Translating it yields CASSPTGGYVQPQHF.

This clonotype came up a few times. The chain couples TRBV6-2 or TRBV6-3 to TRBJ1-1, with D hard to call. The CDR3 contains 13 residues. The ends were cut back, 2 bases at V and 1 base at J, with 5 bases in the middle. Per the germline V gene, CDR1 is MNHEY and CDR2 is SVGEGT. CDR3 coding DNA: TGTGCCAGCAGTTACGACGGGAACACTGAAGCTTTCTTT. It codes for CASSYDGNTEAFF.

The chain has TRBV10-3 and TRBJ1-1; D is perhaps TRBD1 (6 bases). CDR3 size: 15 residues. With 6 bases removed from V and 0 bases from J, the gap between germline ends came to 14 bases. Germline V gives CDR1 ENHRY, CDR2 SYGVKD. The CDR3 spells CAISGLQGLNTEAFF. As DNA, the CDR3 is TGTGCCATCAGCGGACTACAGGGCCTGAACACTGAAGCTTTCTTT.

The chain is built from TRBV7-2 and TRBJ2-7; TRBD2 agrees at 11 bases. The CDR3 runs to 15 residues. The V segment lost 9 bases and the J segment 1 base; nucleotides outside the gene matches: 8. The germline V gene encodes CDR1 SGHTA and CDR2 FQGNSA. The CDR3 region is CASTVAGGLSYEQYF. In DNA, the CDR3 is TGTGCCAGTACGGTAGCGGGAGGGCTGTCCTACGAGCAGTACTTC.

CDR3: CASSTPGGGRSDYGYTF. CDR3 DNA sequence: TGTGCCAGTAGTACCCCAGGGGGCGGTCGGAGCGACTATGGCTACACCTTC. The rearrangement links TRBV19 to TRBJ1-2, with 8 bases identical to TRBD1. J gave up 3 bases and V 4 bases, and 13 bases lay outside the gene matches. This CDR3 spans 17 amino acids. Germline CDR1 LNHDA, CDR2 SQIVND (reference sequence).